Following are 5 T cell receptor beta chains from one sample sequenced in a study of T-cell reconstitution after alpha-beta-depleted transplantation in children. Preparation of the TCRbeta library involved a method that used unique molecular identifiers. One entry per CDR3 protein results from TCRdb running MiXCR on the PCR reads. The sample yields 480,000 or so distinct CDR3 sequences, roughly a tenth seen once. The source was PBMCs, collected before TCRalphabeta/CD19-depleted stem cell transplant. The receptors originated from a child aged 2-15 years with inherited bone marrow failure, due to receive a stem cell transplant.

This clonotype has at least ten counts. The chain joins TRBV28 to TRBJ2-5; 7 positions agree with TRBD1. CDR1 MDHEN and CDR2 SYDVKM come from the germline V gene. V was clipped by 6 bases and J by 2 bases; unmatched bases: 9. This CDR3 has 15 amino acids. The CDR3 nucleotides are TGTGCCAGCAGCCTACTTGGGACAGCACAAGAGACCCAGTACTTC. Protein sequence: CASSLLGTAQETQYF.

This clonotype showed up just a few times. The V and J genes are TRBV18 and TRBJ2-7; D possibly corresponds to TRBD2 (5 bases). V was trimmed by 2 bases and J by 5 bases, leaving 19 bases between them. The CDR3 is 16 amino acids. The germline gives CDR1 KGHSH, CDR2 LQKENI. CDR3 region: CASSPDNRTGLDEQYF. The DNA of the CDR3 is TGTGCCAGCTCACCAGATAATCGGACGGGGTTGGACGAGCAGTACTTC. The full variable domain, with the rest looked up from reference TRBV18 and TRBJ2-7, is NAGVMQNPRHLVRRRGQEARLRCSPMKGHSHVYWYRQLPEEGLKFMVYLQKENIIDESGMPKERFSAEFPKEGPSILRIQQVVRGDSAAYFCASSPDNRTGLDEQYFGPGTRLTVT.

This clonotype was seen at least ten times. This chain uses TRBV12-3 or TRBV12-4 with TRBJ2-7, with D uncertain. V shed 0 bases and J shed 3 bases, with 9 bases lying between them. This CDR3 region has 14 residues. The CDR3 sequence: CASSLASYDYEQYF. CDR3 in DNA: TGTGCCAGCAGTTTAGCGTCGTACGACTACGAGCAGTACTTC.

This clonotype was picked up many times. This rearrangement joins TRBV6-2 or TRBV6-3 to TRBJ2-2, with TRBD1 matching 9 bases. J was trimmed by 0 bases and V by 6 bases; bases with no gene match: 8. The germline CDR1 and CDR2 sequences are MNHEY and SVGEGT. CDR3 size: 17 residues. The CDR3 nucleotides are TGTGCCAGCAGCCCCGGGACAGGGAGATCGAACACCGGGGAGCTGTTTTTT. Translating it yields CASSPGTGRSNTGELFF.

This clonotype was seen ten or more times. The chain links TRBV10-3 to TRBJ1-2, with no clear D. The length of the CDR3 is 12 residues. V was clipped by 4 bases and J by 7 bases, with 10 bases between them. Germline CDR1 is ENHRY and CDR2 is SYGVKD. The CDR3 nucleotides read TGTGCCATCAGTGTAAGCAGAGGTGGCTACACCTTC. Residues: CAISVSRGGYTF.